These 23 T cell receptor beta chains originate from one sample sequenced in a study of blood T cell repertoires in COVID-19. Method: immunoSEQ multiplex PCR; TCRdb's copy keeps in-frame clones and lacks some. Of roughly 300,000 clones detected, 80% to 90% appear once; the ten largest clones hold 6.5% to 9.5%. The sequenced material came from peripheral blood. All receptors come from a woman aged 45 to 65 who had recovered from COVID-19.

The J gene is TRBJ2-1, the V gene TRBV5-1; D remains unclear. Germline V gene sequence: CDR1 SGHRS, CDR2 YFSETQ. This CDR3 is 14 amino acids long. V lost 4 bases and J lost 3, with 11 bases in between. The CDR3 coding sequence is TGCGCCAGCAGCGTCGGGTCTGTCTACAATGAGCAGTTCTTC. Amino acids: CASSVGSVYNEQFF.

This clone appeared a single time. The chain's CDR3 is CASSFDRVNEKLFF. The CDR3 nucleotides read TGTGCCAGCAGCTTCGACAGGGTCAATGAAAAACTGTTTTTT. This chain connects TRBV6-5 to TRBJ1-4; 7 nucleotides line up with TRBD1. Losses at the gene ends were 6 bases for V and 5 bases for J; bases not matched to a gene: 6. Germline V gives CDR1 MNHEY, CDR2 SVGAGI. CDR3 size: 14 residues.

CDR3 amino acids: CASSPGTGGGHEKLFF. CDR3 nucleotide sequence: TGTGCCAGCAGCCCGGGGACAGGGGGCGGGCATGAAAAACTGTTTTTT. The rearrangement joins TRBV7-2 to TRBJ1-4; 12 nucleotides agree with TRBD1. The CDR3 length is 16 residues. J was trimmed by 6 bases and V by 5 bases; bases with no gene match: 7. CDR1 is SGHTA, CDR2 FQGNSA, per germline.

The chain is built from TRBV5-1 and TRBJ1-1; D is possibly TRBD1 (5 bases). Trimming stripped 3 bases from V and 5 bases from J, with 20 bases between. This CDR3 has 16 residues. Germline loops: CDR1 SGHRS, CDR2 YFSETQ. DNA for the CDR3: TGCGCCAGCAGCTCGGGCCTCCGGGGGTCGGGAACTGAAGCTTTCTTT. Its protein product is CASSSGLRGSGTEAFF.

This chain's CDR3 is CASSIENRHNPNQPQHF. CDR3 nucleotides: TGTGCCAGTAGTATAGAAAACCGACATAATCCCAATCAGCCCCAGCATTTT. V gene TRBV19 combines with J gene TRBJ1-5, with D uncertain. V was shortened by 0 bases and J by 3 bases, with 15 bases between the two germline ends. Germline values: CDR1 LNHDA, CDR2 SQIVND (reference sequence). This CDR3 has 17 residues.

This clone was seen a single time. The chain couples TRBV6-6 to TRBJ2-5, with D perhaps matching TRBD2 (6 bases). The CDR3 runs 12 residues. Germline V gives CDR1 MNHNY, CDR2 SVGAGI (reference sequence). The ends were cut back, 11 bases at V and 2 bases at J, with 12 bases in the middle. As DNA, the CDR3 is TGTGCCGCGGGGATCACACAAGAGACCCAGTACTTC. This translates into CAAGITQETQYF.

This sequence joins TRBV28 and TRBJ2-1; the D is unclear. V dropped 7 bases and J dropped 1 base, with 14 bases sitting between them. The CDR3 spans 15 residues. Per germline, CDR1 MDHEN and CDR2 SYDVKM. In nucleotides, the CDR3 is TGTGCCAGCATCGCCAGCGCGGAGTCCTACAATGAGCAGTTCTTC. It translates to CASIASAESYNEQFF.

The J gene is TRBJ2-3, the V gene TRBV6-2 or TRBV6-3; D might be TRBD1 (5 bases). Germline V gene sequence: CDR1 MNHEY, CDR2 SVGEGT. The CDR3 spans 13 residues. V was trimmed by 5 bases and J by 5 bases, leaving 11 bases between them. DNA for the CDR3: TGTGCCAGCAGTCTTTGGGGCGGAGATACGCAGTATTTT. Protein product: CASSLWGGDTQYF.

V is TRBV10-3 and J is TRBJ2-3, with 9 bases fitting TRBD2. The CDR3 covers 16 residues. Germline CDR1 and CDR2: ENHRY and SYGVKD. V trimming: 6 bases; J trimming: 5 bases; junction bases outside the gene matches: 12. CDR3 loop: CAIREGSGRQVDTQYF. The CDR3 bases are TGTGCCATCAGAGAAGGAAGCGGGAGGCAGGTAGATACGCAGTATTTT.

V gene TRBV5-5 combines with J gene TRBJ1-3; D unresolved. Deletions cut 2 bases from V and 0 bases from J, with 18 bases between. The germline gives CDR1 SGHKS, CDR2 YYEKEE (reference sequence). The CDR3 is 18 residues long. The DNA of the CDR3 is TGTGCCAGCAGCTTTTATTTTCTGTTTCTCCTCTCTGGAAACACCATATATTTT. Translating it yields CASSFYFLFLLSGNTIYF.

The V and J genes are TRBV7-9 and TRBJ1-2; a weak D match, TRBD1 (6 bases). The germline gives CDR1 SEHNR, CDR2 FQNEAQ (reference sequence). The V end was cut by 0 bases, the J end by 4 bases, with 6 bases between. The CDR3 is 13 residues long. CDR3 DNA: TGTGCCAGCAGCTTAGCAGGGGGCTATGGCTACACCTTC. Translation gives CASSLAGGYGYTF.

This chain joins TRBV9 and TRBJ1-1; tentatively, D is TRBD1 (6 bases). V dropped 0 bases and J dropped 1 base, with 19 bases sitting between them. Germline loops: CDR1 SGDLS, CDR2 YYNGEE. The CDR3 sequence is 18 residues long. CDR3 sequence: CASSVGIGSATGNTEAFF. The CDR3 coding sequence is TGTGCCAGCAGCGTAGGAATTGGGTCAGCGACAGGGAACACTGAAGCTTTCTTT.

This clone has a handful of counts. The genes are TRBV18 and TRBJ1-6, with TRBD1 identical over 8 bases. The germline V gene has CDR1 KGHSH and CDR2 LQKENI. The CDR3 extends over 17 amino acids. V trimming: 1 base; J trimming: 7 bases; junction bases outside the gene matches: 9. In nucleotides, the CDR3 is TGTGCCAGCTCACCACGGATTTCAAGACAGGGGAATTCACCCCTCCACTTT. Translation: CASSPRISRQGNSPLHF.

The CDR3 protein is CASSTTGVNTEAFF. CDR3 sequence (DNA): TGTGCCAGTAGTACGACAGGAGTGAACACTGAAGCTTTCTTT. V and J are TRBV19 and TRBJ1-1, with D perhaps matching TRBD1 (6 bases). V lost 4 bases and J 0 bases, leaving 9 bases between the germline ends. CDR1 LNHDA and CDR2 SQIVND come from the germline V gene (reference sequence). The CDR3 has 14 amino acids.

The V and J genes are TRBV6-2 or TRBV6-3 and TRBJ2-7; D is perhaps TRBD2 (6 bases). The CDR3 runs to 13 residues. V lost 4 bases to trimming and J lost 4 bases, with 11 bases between them. Germline loops: CDR1 MNHEY, CDR2 SVGEGT. The CDR3: CASSLDGTYEQYF. In nucleotides, the CDR3 is TGTGCCAGCAGTTTAGATGGGACTTACGAGCAGTACTTC.

The rearrangement joins TRBV15 to TRBJ1-2; 7 bases are a match to TRBD1. The CDR3 sequence is 17 residues long. J was trimmed by 8 bases and V by 0 bases; bases with no gene match: 15. The germline gives CDR1 LNHNV, CDR2 YYDKDF (reference sequence). The CDR3 spells CATSRDTLGTAEQGYTF. CDR3 in DNA: TGTGCCACCAGCAGAGATACTCTCGGGACAGCGGAGCAGGGCTACACCTTC.

The rearrangement joins TRBV24-1 to TRBJ1-2, with 9 bases identical to TRBD1. Germline assignment: CDR1 KGHDR and CDR2 SFDVKD. The CDR3 has 13 amino acids. The trim removed 5 bases at V and 3 bases at J, leaving 0 bases unmatched. The CDR3 bases are TGTGCCACCAGTGGACAGGGGGACTATGGCTACACCTTC. As protein: CATSGQGDYGYTF.

V gene TRBV6-6 combines with J gene TRBJ1-5; 8 nucleotides line up with TRBD1. The germline gives CDR1 MNHNY, CDR2 SVGAGI (reference sequence). The ends lost 5 bases at V and 7 bases at J; junction bases unmatched: 13. This CDR3 spans 16 amino acids. CDR3 loop: CASSRFSGQGGQPQHF. The CDR3 DNA follows: TGTGCCAGCAGTCGATTTTCCGGACAGGGAGGACAGCCCCAGCATTTT.

V is TRBV7-2 and J is TRBJ1-2; D is perhaps TRBD1 (5 bases). With 1 base removed from V and 7 bases from J, the gap between germline ends came to 10 bases. The CDR3 is made up of 13 amino acids. Germline values: CDR1 SGHTA, CDR2 FQGNSA. CDR3 in DNA: TGTGCCAGCAGCTTAGGGGGGGTCGGTGGCTACACCTTC. The encoded protein is CASSLGGVGGYTF.

V is TRBV2 and J is TRBJ1-2; perhaps TRBD1 as D (6 bases). The CDR3 contains 13 residues. In germline, CDR1 is SNHLY, CDR2 FYNNEI. The V and J ends lost 6 bases and 4 bases respectively, with 12 bases between them. The CDR3 here is CASRSDRPYGYTF. CDR3 bases: TGTGCCAGCAGATCCGACAGGCCCTATGGCTACACCTTC.

This chain joins TRBV6-2 or TRBV6-3 and TRBJ1-1, with TRBD1 matching over 7 bases. Trimming at V came to 4 bases and at J to 3 bases, leaving 8 bases not matched to a gene. Germline V lookup: CDR1 MNHEY, CDR2 SVGEGT. The CDR3 is made up of 15 amino acids. This CDR3 is CASSFVEGAYTEAFF. CDR3 coding DNA: TGTGCCAGCAGTTTCGTAGAGGGGGCTTACACTGAAGCTTTCTTT.

The chain is built from TRBV7-9 and TRBJ1-2; tentatively, D is TRBD1 (5 bases). The V end lost 8 bases, the J end lost 1 base, and 17 bases lay between the germline ends. The CDR3 has 15 residues. Germline-derived CDR1 and CDR2 are SEHNR and FQNEAQ (reference sequence). The DNA of the CDR3 is TGTGCCAGCGCAGAGGTGGGGGGTGGTAACTATGGCTACACCTTC. It is translated as CASAEVGGGNYGYTF.

This chain uses TRBV4-3 with TRBJ2-1; 10 bases map to TRBD2. CDR1 and CDR2 from the germline V gene are LGHNA and YSLEER. V dropped 3 bases and J dropped 12; count of bases not matched to a gene: 11. This CDR3 comprises 15 residues. CDR3 in DNA: TGCGCCAGCAGCCAGGGCTCTAGCGGGAGATTCGTGCAGTTCTTC. Translating it yields CASSQGSSGRFVQFF.